This T cell receptor (beta chain) was recovered during a study of blood T cell repertoires in COVID-19. Turning to the study itself: The cDNA or gDNA used as material had been derived from T cells, B-cell-depleted T cells, or PBMCs.

Data came from immunoSEQ multiplex PCR; TCRdb stores just in-frame clones and leaves some out. The sample comprises 150,000 to 200,000 clones, approximately 84% of which are singletons, and roughly 12% rests with the top ten. Trimming removed 2 bases at V and 2 bases at J, with 9 bases between. The germline V gene encodes CDR1 LNHDA and CDR2 SQIVND (reference sequence). The CDR3 sequence is 14 residues long. The chain employs TRBV19 and TRBJ1-2; D gene unclear. Material for sequencing was PBMCs or T cells enriched from blood (not recorded which). The TCR was taken from a man between 50 and 59 years old who had recovered from COVID-19. CDR3 in amino acids: CASSISEGNYGYTF. The CDR3 region has the DNA TGTGCCAGTAGTATAAGCGAGGGAAACTATGGCTACACCTTC. The variable domain in full, with the rest retrieved from reference TRBV19 and TRBJ1-2, is DGGITQSPKYLFRKEGQNVTLSCEQNLNHDAMYWYRQDPGQGLRLIYYSQIVNDFQKGDIAEGYSVSREKKESFPLTVTSAQKNPTAFYLCASSISEGNYGYTFGSGTRLTVV.